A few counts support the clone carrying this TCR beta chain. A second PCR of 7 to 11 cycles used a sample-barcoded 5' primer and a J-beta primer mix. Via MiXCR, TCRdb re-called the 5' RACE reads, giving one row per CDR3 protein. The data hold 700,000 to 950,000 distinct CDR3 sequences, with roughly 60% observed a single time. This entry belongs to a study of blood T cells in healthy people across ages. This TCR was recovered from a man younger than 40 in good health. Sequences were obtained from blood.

CDR3 coding DNA: TGCAGCGTTGATGGACTAGCGGGGGCCAATGAGCAGTTCTTC. Translating it yields CSVDGLAGANEQFF. The chain carries TRBV29-1 and TRBJ2-1, with 13 positions matching TRBD2. Germline CDR1 SQVTM, CDR2 ANQGSEA. This CDR3 contains 14 residues. Trimming cost V 3 bases and J 6 bases; bases outside gene matches: 2.